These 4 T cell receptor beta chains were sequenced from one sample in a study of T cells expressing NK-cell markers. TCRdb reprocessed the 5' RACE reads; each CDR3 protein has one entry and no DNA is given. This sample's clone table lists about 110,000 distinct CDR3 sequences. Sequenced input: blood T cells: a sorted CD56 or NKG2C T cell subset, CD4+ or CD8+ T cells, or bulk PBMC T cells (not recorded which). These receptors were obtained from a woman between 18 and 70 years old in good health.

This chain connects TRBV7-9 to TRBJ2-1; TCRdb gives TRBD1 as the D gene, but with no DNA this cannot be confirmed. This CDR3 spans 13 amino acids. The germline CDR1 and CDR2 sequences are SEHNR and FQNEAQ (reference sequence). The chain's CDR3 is CASSSWDNDEQFF.

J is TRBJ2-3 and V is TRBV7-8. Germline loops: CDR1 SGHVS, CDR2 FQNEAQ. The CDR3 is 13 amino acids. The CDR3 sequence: CASNNLLGDTQYF.

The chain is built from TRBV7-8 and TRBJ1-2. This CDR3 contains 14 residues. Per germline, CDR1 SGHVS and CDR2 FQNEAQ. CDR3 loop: CASSLEGANYGYTF.

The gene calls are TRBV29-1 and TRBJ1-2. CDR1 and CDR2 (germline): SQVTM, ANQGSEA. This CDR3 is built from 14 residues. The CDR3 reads CSVGAALPLYGYTF.